Listed below are T cell receptor beta chains from one sample, sequenced in a study of CD4 T cells in relation to SARS-CoV-2 and coronaviruses. Produced via immunoSEQ multiplex PCR; TCRdb's table is partial and in-frame only. Of roughly 38,000 clones listed, over 75% are singletons. These receptors' targets are unknown. Sequencing was carried out using naive CD4+ T cells from PBMCs, cultured in vitro. The source is an adult with COVID-19. The CDR3 runs from the conserved cysteine through the conserved F or W. The D gene is left open where the match is weak. Size values are once, few and many counts, or a class for expanded clones, and some rows have none.

>.|TRBV18|TRBD2|TRBJ2-3
CASSPLATSGSMDTQYF
TGTGCCAGCTCACCACTCGCGACTAGCGGGAGTATGGATACGCAGTATTTT
>.|TRBV5-1|.|TRBJ2-7
CASSFSGVEQYF
TGCGCCAGCAGCTTTTCTGGGGTCGAGCAGTACTTC
>few|TRBV10-3|TRBD1|TRBJ1-6
CAAAGQGDSPLHF
TGTGCCGCAGCCGGACAGGGGGATTCACCCCTCCACTTT
>few|TRBV27|.|TRBJ2-3
CASSFNLVSTDTQYF
TGTGCCAGCAGTTTTAATCTAGTTAGCACAGATACGCAGTATTTT
>.|TRBV6-6|TRBD1|TRBJ2-7
CASTEGQGGGEQYF
TGTGCCAGCACCGAAGGACAGGGGGGAGGCGAGCAGTACTTC
>few|TRBV20-1|.|TRBJ2-1
CSASSARRLDEQFF
TGCAGTGCTAGTTCAGCCCGCAGGTTGGATGAGCAGTTCTTC
>.|TRBV7-2|.|TRBJ2-1
CASIPSLVLPTGEQFF
TGTGCCAGCATCCCCTCGCTTGTATTACCGACGGGTGAGCAGTTCTTC
>.|TRBV7-2|.|TRBJ1-4
CASSLGQTYEKLFF
TGTGCCAGCAGCTTAGGACAGACGTACGAAAAACTGTTTTTT
>.|TRBV19|TRBD2|TRBJ2-1
CASRETSGSSSYNEQFF
TGTGCCAGTAGGGAGACTAGCGGATCGAGCTCCTACAATGAGCAGTTCTTC
>.|TRBV5-1|TRBD1|TRBJ2-5
CASSLGDRITETQYF
TGCGCCAGCAGCTTGGGGGACAGAATAACGGAGACCCAGTACTTC
>.|TRBV6-6|.|TRBJ1-5
CASSRGAVQPQHF
TGTGCCAGCAGTCGCGGGGCCGTTCAGCCCCAGCATTTT
>once|TRBV19|TRBD2|TRBJ2-3
CASSNSGRISTDTQYF
TGTGCCAGTAGCAATAGCGGGCGGATTAGCACAGATACGCAGTATTTT
>once|TRBV7-9|.|TRBJ1-2
CASSLRQDYTF
TGTGCCAGCAGCCTAAGACAAGACTACACCTTC
>.|TRBV7-3|TRBD2|TRBJ2-1
CASSPGLAGNEQFF
TGTGCCAGCAGCCCCGGATTAGCGGGAAATGAGCAGTTCTTC
>once|TRBV5-1|TRBD1|TRBJ2-7
CASSPGQGSYEQYF
TGCGCCAGCAGCCCGGGACAGGGTTCCTACGAGCAGTACTTC